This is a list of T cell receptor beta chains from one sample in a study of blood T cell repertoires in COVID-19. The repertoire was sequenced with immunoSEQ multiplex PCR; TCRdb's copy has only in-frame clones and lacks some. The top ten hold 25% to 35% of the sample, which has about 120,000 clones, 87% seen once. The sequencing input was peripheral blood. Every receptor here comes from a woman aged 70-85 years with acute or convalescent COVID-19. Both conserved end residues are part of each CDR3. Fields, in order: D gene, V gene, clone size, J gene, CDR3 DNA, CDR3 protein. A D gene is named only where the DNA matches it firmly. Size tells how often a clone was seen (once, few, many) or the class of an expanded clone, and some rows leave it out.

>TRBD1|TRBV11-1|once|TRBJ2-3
TGTGCCAGCAGCCTCGGACAGGCCACAGATACGCAGTATTTT
CASSLGQATDTQYF
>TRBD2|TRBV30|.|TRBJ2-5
TGTGCCTGTGCGGGGGGGCCGGAGACCCAGTACTTC
CACAGGPETQYF
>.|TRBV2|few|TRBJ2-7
TGTGCCAGCGTGTGGGTAAACAGGGCCTACGAGCAGTACTTC
CASVWVNRAYEQYF
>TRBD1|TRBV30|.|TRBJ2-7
TGTGCCTGGATCCCTACGTGGGACAGGGGCAGGTACGAGCAGTACTTC
CAWIPTWDRGRYEQYF
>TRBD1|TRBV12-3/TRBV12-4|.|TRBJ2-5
TGTGCCAGCAGTAGAACAGGGGGAGAGACCCAGTACTTC
CASSRTGGETQYF
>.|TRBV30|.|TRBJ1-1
TGTGCCTGGAGTGTAGCGGGACTCAGGAACACTGAAGCTTTCTTT
CAWSVAGLRNTEAFF
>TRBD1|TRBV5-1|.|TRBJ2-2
TGCGCCAGCAACGACAGGGGGACCGACACCGGGGAGCTGTTTTTT
CASNDRGTDTGELFF
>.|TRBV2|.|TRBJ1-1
TGTGCCAGCAGTCCGCTAGTAAAAGCTTTCTTT
CASSPLVKAFF
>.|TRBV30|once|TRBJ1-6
TGTGCCTGGAGTTCCCCCGGCAGGGGAAATTCACCCCTCCACTTT
CAWSSPGRGNSPLHF
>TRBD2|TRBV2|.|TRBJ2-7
TGTGCCAGCAGTCTAGCGGGGGGGAACAACGAGCAGTACTTC
CASSLAGGNNEQYF
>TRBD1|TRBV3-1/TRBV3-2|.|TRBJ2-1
TGTGCCAGCAGCCAACAAACGGACAGGTCCTACAATGAGCAGTTCTTC
CASSQQTDRSYNEQFF
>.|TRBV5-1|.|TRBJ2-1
TGCGCCAGCAGCTTGGCGCTGGGAGACAATGAGCAGTTCTTC
CASSLALGDNEQFF
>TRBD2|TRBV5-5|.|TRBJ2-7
TGTGCCAGCAGCTTGGTCCTAGCGGGGGGTTACGAGCAGTACTTC
CASSLVLAGGYEQYF
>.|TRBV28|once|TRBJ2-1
TGTGCCAGCAGTTTGGGACTTGGGAATGAGCAGTTCTTC
CASSLGLGNEQFF
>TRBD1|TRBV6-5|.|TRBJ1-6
TGTGCCAGCGGGACAGCAATCAACACCCTCCACTTT
CASGTAINTLHF
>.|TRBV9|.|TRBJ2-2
TGTGCCAGCAGGAAGGGACACCTTTACACCGGGGAGCTGTTTTTT
CASRKGHLYTGELFF
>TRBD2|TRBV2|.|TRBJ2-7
TGTGCCAGCAGGCCACTAGCGGGGGCCCCCTACGAGCAGTACTTC
CASRPLAGAPYEQYF
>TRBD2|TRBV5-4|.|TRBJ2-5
TGTGCCAGCAGCTTTAGCGGGGCCCAAGAGACCCAGTACTTC
CASSFSGAQETQYF
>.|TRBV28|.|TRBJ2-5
.
CASSFLAGESQETQYF
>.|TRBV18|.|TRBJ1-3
TGTGCCAGCTCACCAGGGGAGGCTAGAAACACCATATATTTT
CASSPGEARNTIYF
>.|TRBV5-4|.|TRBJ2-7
TGTGCCAGCAGCTTGGACCGCACCGTAGGGGGCGAGCAGTACTTC
CASSLDRTVGGEQYF
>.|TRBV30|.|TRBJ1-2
TGTGCCTGGACCTCCCAGGGAATTGGCTACACCTTC
CAWTSQGIGYTF
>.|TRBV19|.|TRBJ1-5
TGTGCCAGTACTCCGGGGGGGGCCTCCAATCAGCCCCAGCATTTT
CASTPGGASNQPQHF
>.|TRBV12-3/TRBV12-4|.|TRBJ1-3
TGTGCCAGCAGTTCCTTTAGTGGAAACACCATATATTTT
CASSSFSGNTIYF
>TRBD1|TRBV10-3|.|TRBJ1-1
TGTGCCACCAGGGGACAGGAGAACACTGAAGCTTTCTTT
CATRGQENTEAFF
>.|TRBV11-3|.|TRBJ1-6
TGTGCCAGCAGCTCGCATGCGGACAGACCCCTCCACTTT
CASSSHADRPLHF
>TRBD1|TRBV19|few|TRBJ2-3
TGTGCCAGTAGTATGGACAGGAGCACAGATACGCAGTATTTT
CASSMDRSTDTQYF
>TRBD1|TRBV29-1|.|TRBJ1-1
TGCAGGACAGGGGGCAACACTGAAGCTTTCTTT
CRTGGNTEAFF
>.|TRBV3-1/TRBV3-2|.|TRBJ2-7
TGTGCCAGCAGCCAAGATTACGGCTACGAGCAGTACTTC
CASSQDYGYEQYF
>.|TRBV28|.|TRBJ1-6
TGTGCCAGCAGTTTAGGGCAACTCAATTCACCCCTCCACTTT
CASSLGQLNSPLHF
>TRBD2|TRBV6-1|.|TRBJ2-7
TGTGCCAGCAGTGAAGTCAAAGCGGGGGAGGACGAGCAGTACTTC
CASSEVKAGEDEQYF
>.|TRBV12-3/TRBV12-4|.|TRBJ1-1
TGTGCCAGCAGGCTTACCAGCACTGAAGCTTTCTTT
CASRLTSTEAFF
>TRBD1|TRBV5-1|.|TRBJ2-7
TGCGCCAGCAGCGGACAGGGGACAAACTACGAGCAGTACTTC
CASSGQGTNYEQYF
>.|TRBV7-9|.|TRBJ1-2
TGTGCCAGCAGCCCAATGACAGGACAGAGTCAGGGTGGCTACACCTTC
CASSPMTGQSQGGYTF
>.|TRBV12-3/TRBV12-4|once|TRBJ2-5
TGTGCCAGCACCTATCGGTTAGAGACCCAGTACTTC
CASTYRLETQYF
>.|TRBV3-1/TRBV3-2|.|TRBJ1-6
TGTGCCAGCAGCCACGAGGGTAATTCACCCCTCCACTTT
CASSHEGNSPLHF
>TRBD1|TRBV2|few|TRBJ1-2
TGTGCCAGCAGTGACCGTGGAGTCGGGACAGGACGCTATGGCTACACCTTC
CASSDRGVGTGRYGYTF